Detailed here is one T cell receptor beta chain. Its target is not known. Assay used: immunoSEQ multiplex PCR; TCRdb lists only in-frame clones, some missing. In the table there are 25,000 to 30,000 clones, roughly 90% of which are singletons. These data originate in a study of T cells in localized non-small cell lung cancer. CDR1 SNHLY and CDR2 FYNNEI come from the germline V gene. The CDR3 is 11 residues long. V was clipped by 6 bases and J by 5 bases, with 7 bases between them. Findings and caveats of the study: Sequence data derive from only one tumor region, so heterogeneity remains possible.

The source of this sequence is a woman between 35 and 70 years old with stage III lung adenocarcinoma. The rearrangement joins TRBV2 to TRBJ2-5, with D hard to call. Specimen: peripheral blood mononuclear cells, collected before any cancer treatment. CDR3 DNA: TGTGCCAGCAGCGCCGGGGAGACCCAGTACTTC. Translated: CASSAGETQYF.